A selection of T cell receptor beta chains follows, all from one sample in a study of T cell responses to AZD1222 COVID-19 vaccine. Sequencing used immunoSEQ multiplex PCR; TCRdb keeps in-frame clones, though not all of them. The profile shows 100,000 or so clones, around nine tenths of them singletons. The input for sequencing was peripheral blood, taken on day 0 of AZD1222 vaccination. The source of these receptors is an adult in good health. The CDR3 runs from the conserved cysteine through the conserved F or W.

>TRBJ1-3|TRBV7-8
CASSPEDRISGNTIYF
>TRBJ2-2|TRBV2
CASSQGSTGELFF
>TRBJ1-4|TRBV7-9
CASSLVGSNEKLFF
>TRBJ2-5|TRBV19
CASSIGGPGRKETQYF
>TRBJ1-2|TRBV19
CASTETGNYGYTF
>TRBJ2-7|TRBV7-9
CASSSQGGLSYEQYF
>TRBJ2-7|TRBV3-1/TRBV3-2
CASSQAGQVLYEQYF
>TRBJ2-3|TRBV25-1
CASSDAALYTDTQYF
>TRBJ2-7|TRBV3-1/TRBV3-2
CASSPRVGTGRYEQYF
>TRBJ2-5|TRBV5-4
CASSPAGLAGETQYF
>TRBJ2-1|TRBV6-1
CASSERIAPEQFF
>TRBJ1-5|TRBV2
CASSQDSRNQPQHF
>TRBJ2-7|TRBV5-1
CASSPGTGGKVYEQYF
>TRBJ1-4|TRBV9
CASTRGTGGNEKLFF
>TRBJ2-6|TRBV7-9
CASSPTNPNSGANVLTF
>TRBJ2-2|TRBV7-2
CASSLIGVRTGELFF
>TRBJ1-2|TRBV20-1
CSAPISYGYTF
>TRBJ1-5|TRBV6-2/TRBV6-3
CASSPARTGSTQPQHF
>TRBJ2-2|TRBV14
CASSQGQGARTGELFF
>TRBJ1-1|TRBV5-1
CASKKVMNTEAFF
>TRBJ1-4|TRBV10-3
CATFPMAGTEKLFF
>TRBJ2-6|TRBV19
CASSLLTSSGANVLTF
>TRBJ1-4|TRBV19
CASSIRGPVMTLNEKLFF
>TRBJ2-7|TRBV6-2/TRBV6-3
CASSYRGEASSYEQYF
>TRBJ2-7|TRBV18
CASSQGSGGDLYEQYF
>TRBJ2-5|TRBV10-1
CASTTKQGAGETQYF
>TRBJ1-1|TRBV5-6
CASSPRRTGDTEAFF
>TRBJ2-3|TRBV27
CASSLATDTQYF
>TRBJ1-6|TRBV7-3
CASSPDINSPLHF
>TRBJ2-5|TRBV5-5
CASSRAGGYVETQYF
>TRBJ2-1|TRBV29-1
CSVTKREGPPNEQFF
>TRBJ1-1|TRBV5-1
CASSFEGTSKAEAFF
>TRBJ1-2|TRBV4-3
CASSQDFQTNYGYTF
>TRBJ1-6|TRBV7-2
CASSVRRDSPLHF
>TRBJ1-1|TRBV25-1
CASSEFRATEAFF
>TRBJ2-1|TRBV11-2
CASSPQSGSSYNEQFF
>TRBJ2-7|TRBV7-2
CASSLKAGGIFYEQYF
>TRBJ2-1|TRBV11-3
CASSLDGTSGSKFPYNEQFF